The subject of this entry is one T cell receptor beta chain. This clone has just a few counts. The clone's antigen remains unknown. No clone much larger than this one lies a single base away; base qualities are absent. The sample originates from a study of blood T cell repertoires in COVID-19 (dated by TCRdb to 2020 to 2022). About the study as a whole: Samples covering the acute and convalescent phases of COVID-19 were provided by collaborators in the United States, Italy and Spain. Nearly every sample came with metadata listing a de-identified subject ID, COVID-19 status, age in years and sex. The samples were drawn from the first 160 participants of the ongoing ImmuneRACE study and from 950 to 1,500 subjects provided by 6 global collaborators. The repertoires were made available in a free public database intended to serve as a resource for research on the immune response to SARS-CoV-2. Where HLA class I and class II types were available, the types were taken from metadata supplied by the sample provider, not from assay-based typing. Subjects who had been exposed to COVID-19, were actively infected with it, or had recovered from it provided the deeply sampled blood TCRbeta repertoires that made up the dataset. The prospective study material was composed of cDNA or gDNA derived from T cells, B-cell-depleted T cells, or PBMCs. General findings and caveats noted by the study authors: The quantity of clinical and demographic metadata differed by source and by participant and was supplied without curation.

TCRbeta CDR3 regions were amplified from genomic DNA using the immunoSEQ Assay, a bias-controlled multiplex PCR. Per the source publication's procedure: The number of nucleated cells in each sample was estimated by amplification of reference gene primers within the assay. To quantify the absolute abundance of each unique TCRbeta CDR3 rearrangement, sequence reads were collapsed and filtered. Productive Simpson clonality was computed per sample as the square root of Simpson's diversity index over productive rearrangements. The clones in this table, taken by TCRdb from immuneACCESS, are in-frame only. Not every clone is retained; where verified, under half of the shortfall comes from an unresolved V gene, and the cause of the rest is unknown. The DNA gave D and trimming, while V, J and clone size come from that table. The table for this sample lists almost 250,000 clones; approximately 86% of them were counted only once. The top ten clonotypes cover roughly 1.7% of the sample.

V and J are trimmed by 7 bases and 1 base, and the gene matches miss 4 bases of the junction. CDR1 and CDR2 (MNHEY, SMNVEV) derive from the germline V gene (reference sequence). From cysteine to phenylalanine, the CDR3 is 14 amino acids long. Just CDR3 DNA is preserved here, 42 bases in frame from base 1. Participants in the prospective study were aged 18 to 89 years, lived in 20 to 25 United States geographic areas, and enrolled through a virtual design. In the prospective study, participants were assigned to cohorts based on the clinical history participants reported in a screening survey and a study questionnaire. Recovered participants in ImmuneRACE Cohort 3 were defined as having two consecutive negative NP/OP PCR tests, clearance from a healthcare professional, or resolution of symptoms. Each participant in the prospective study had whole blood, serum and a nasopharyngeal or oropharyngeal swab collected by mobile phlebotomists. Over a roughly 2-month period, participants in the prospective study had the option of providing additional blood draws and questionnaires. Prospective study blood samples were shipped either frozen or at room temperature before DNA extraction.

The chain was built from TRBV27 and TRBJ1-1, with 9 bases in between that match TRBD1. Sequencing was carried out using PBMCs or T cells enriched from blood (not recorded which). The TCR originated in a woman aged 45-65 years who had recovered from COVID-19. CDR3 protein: CASTDRGGNTEAFF. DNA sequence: TGTGCCAGCACGGACAGGGGTGGGAACACTGAAGCTTTCTTT.